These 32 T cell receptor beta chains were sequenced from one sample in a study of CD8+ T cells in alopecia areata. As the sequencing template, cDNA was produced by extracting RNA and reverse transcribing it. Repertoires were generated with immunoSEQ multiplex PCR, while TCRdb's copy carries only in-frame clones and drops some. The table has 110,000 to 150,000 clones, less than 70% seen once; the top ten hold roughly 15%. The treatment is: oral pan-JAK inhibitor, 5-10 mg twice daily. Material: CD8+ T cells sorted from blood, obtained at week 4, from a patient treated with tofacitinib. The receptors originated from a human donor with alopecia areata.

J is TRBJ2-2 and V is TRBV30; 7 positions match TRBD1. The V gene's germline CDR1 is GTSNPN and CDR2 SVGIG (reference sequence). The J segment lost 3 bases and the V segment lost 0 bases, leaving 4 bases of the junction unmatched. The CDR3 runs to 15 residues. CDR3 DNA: TGTGCCTGGAGTGTAGGACAGGTAGACACCGGGGAGCTGTTTTTT. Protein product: CAWSVGQVDTGELFF.

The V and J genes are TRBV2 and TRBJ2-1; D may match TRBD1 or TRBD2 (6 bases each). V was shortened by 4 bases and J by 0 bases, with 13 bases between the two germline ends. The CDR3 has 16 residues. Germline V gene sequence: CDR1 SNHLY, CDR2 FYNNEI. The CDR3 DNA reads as TGTGCCAGCAGTGGCGACAGGAGGGGCTCCTACAATGAGCAGTTCTTC. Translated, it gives CASSGDRRGSYNEQFF.

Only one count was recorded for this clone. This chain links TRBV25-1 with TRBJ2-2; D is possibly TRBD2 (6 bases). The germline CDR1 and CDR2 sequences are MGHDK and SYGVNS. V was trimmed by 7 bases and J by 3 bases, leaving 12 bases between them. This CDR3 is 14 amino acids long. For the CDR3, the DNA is TGTGCCAGCACTAGATCGGGGGACACCGGGGAGCTGTTTTTT. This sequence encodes CASTRSGDTGELFF. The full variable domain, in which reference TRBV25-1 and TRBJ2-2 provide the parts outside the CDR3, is EADIYQTPRYLVIGTGKKITLECSQTMGHDKMYWYQQDPGMELHLIHYSYGVNSTEKGDLSSESTVSRIRTEHFPLTLESARPSHTSQYLCASTRSGDTGELFFGEGSRLTVL.

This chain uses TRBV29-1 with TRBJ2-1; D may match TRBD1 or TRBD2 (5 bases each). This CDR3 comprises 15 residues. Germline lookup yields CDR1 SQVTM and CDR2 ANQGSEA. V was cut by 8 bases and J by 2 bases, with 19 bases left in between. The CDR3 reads CSSRGTSEAYNEQFF. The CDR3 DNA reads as TGCAGCTCCCGAGGGACCTCAGAGGCCTACAATGAGCAGTTCTTC.

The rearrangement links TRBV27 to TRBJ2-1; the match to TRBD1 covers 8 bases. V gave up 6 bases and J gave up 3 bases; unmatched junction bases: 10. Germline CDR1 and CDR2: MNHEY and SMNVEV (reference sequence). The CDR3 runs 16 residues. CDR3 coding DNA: TGTGCCAGCAGACGTCAGACAGGGGTTTTCTACAATGAGCAGTTCTTC. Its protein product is CASRRQTGVFYNEQFF.

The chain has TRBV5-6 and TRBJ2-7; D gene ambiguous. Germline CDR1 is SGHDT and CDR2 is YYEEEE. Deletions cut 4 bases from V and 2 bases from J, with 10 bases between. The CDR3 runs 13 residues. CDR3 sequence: CASSLENPYEQYF. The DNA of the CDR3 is TGTGCCAGCAGCCTCGAAAATCCCTACGAGCAGTACTTC.

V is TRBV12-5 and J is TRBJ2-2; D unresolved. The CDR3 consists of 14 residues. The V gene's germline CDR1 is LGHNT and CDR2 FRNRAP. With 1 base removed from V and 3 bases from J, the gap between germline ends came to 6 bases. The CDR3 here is CASGLGQDTGELFF. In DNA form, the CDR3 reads TGTGCTAGTGGTTTGGGGCAGGACACCGGGGAGCTGTTTTTT.

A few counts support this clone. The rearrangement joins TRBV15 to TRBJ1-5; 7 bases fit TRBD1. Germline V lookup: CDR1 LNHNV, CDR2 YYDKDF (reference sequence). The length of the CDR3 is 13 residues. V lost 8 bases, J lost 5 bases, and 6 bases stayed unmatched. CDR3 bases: TGTGCCACCGCACAGGGGCCCGATCAGCCCCAGCATTTT. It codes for CATAQGPDQPQHF.

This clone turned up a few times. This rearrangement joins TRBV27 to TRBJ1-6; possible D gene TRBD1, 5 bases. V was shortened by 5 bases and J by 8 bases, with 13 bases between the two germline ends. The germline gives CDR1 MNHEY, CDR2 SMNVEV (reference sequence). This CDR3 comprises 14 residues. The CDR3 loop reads CASSLDRKYSPLHF. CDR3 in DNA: TGTGCCAGCAGTCTAGACAGAAAATATTCACCCCTCCACTTT.

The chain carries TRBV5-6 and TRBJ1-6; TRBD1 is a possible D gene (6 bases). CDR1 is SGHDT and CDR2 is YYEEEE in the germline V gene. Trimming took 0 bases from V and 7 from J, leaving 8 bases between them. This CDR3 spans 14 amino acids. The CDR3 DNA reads TGTGCCAGCAGCTTGGGGCAGGGGAATTCACCCCTCCACTTT. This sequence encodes CASSLGQGNSPLHF.

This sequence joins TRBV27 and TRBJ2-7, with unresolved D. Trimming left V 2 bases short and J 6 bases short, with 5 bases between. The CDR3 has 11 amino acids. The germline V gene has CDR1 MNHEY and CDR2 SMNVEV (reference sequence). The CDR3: CASSLGFEQYF. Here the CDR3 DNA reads TGTGCCAGCAGTTTAGGGTTCGAGCAGTACTTC.

The CDR3 nucleotides are TGTGCCAGCAGCCCGGACAGGAACCCCTCCTACGAGCAGTACTTC. It codes for CASSPDRNPSYEQYF. The chain carries TRBV5-4 and TRBJ2-7, with 7 bases matching TRBD1. V dropped 4 bases and J dropped 0; count of bases not matched to a gene: 7. Looked up from germline, CDR1 is SGHNT and CDR2 is YYREEE (reference sequence). The length of the CDR3 is 15 residues.

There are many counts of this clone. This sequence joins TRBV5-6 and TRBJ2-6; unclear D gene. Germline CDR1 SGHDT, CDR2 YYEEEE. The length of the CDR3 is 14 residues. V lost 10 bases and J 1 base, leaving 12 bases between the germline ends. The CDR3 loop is CASAVQSGANVLTF. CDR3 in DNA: TGTGCCTCCGCGGTCCAATCTGGGGCCAACGTCCTGACTTTC.

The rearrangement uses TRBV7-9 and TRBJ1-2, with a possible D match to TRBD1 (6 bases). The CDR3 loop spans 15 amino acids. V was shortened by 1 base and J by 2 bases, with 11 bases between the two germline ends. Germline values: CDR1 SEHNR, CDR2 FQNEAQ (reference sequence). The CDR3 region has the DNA TGTGCCAGCAGCTTAGGGGACATAAGGAACTATGGCTACACCTTC. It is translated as CASSLGDIRNYGYTF.

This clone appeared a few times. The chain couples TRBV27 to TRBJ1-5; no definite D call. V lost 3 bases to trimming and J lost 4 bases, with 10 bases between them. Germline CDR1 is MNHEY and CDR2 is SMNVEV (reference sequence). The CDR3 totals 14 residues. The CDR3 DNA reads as TGTGCCAGCAGTTTGGCCGGACTTAATCAGCCCCAGCATTTT. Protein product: CASSLAGLNQPQHF.

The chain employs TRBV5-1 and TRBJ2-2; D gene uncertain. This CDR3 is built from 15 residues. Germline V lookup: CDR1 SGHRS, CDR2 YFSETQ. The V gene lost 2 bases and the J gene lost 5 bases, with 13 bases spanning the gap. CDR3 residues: CASSLTSILTGELFF. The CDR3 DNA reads TGCGCCAGCAGCTTAACGTCGATTCTAACCGGGGAGCTGTTTTTT.

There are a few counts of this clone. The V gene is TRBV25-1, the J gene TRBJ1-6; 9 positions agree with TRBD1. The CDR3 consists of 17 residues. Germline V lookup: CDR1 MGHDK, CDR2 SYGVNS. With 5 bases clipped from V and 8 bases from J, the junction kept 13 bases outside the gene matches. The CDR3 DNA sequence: TGTGCCAGCAGTTCCAACAGGGGGCCCTGGGGGCATTCACCCCTCCACTTT. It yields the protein CASSSNRGPWGHSPLHF. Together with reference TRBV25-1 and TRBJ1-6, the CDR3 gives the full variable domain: EADIYQTPRYLVIGTGKKITLECSQTMGHDKMYWYQQDPGMELHLIHYSYGVNSTEKGDLSSESTVSRIRTEHFPLTLESARPSHTSQYLCASSSNRGPWGHSPLHFGNGTRLTVT.

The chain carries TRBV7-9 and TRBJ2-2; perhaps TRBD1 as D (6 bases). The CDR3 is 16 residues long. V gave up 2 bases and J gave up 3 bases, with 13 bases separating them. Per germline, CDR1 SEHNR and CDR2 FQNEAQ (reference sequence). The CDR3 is CASSLRQGSYTGELFF. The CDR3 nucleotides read TGTGCCAGCAGCTTACGGCAGGGGAGTTACACCGGGGAGCTGTTTTTT.

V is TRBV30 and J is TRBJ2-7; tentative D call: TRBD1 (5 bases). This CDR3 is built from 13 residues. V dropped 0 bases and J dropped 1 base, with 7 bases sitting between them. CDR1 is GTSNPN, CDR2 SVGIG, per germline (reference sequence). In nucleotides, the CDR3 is TGTGCCTGGAGTGTAGCAGGGTCCTACGAGCAGTACTTC. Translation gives CAWSVAGSYEQYF.

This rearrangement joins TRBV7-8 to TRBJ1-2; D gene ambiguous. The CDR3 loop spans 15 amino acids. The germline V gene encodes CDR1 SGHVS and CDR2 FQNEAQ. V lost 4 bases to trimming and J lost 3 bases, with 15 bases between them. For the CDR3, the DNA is TGTGCCAGCAGCTGGCTTAGGCGAACTTACTATGGCTACACCTTC. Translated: CASSWLRRTYYGYTF. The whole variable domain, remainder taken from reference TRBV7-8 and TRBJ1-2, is GAGVSQSPRYKVAKRGQDVALRCDPISGHVSLFWYQQALGQGPEFLTYFQNEAQLDKSGLPSDRFFAERPEGSVSTLKIQRTQQEDSAVYLCASSWLRRTYYGYTFGSGTRLTVV.

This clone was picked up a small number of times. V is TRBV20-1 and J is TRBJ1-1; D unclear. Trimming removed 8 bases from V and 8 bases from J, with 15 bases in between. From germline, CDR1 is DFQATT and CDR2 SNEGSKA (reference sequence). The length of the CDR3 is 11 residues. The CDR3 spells CSPREPGEAFF. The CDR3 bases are TGCAGTCCAAGGGAGCCTGGAGAAGCTTTCTTT.

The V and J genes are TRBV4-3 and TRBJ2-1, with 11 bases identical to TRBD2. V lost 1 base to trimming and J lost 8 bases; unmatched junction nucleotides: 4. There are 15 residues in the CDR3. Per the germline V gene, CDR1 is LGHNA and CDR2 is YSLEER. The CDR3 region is CASSQVLAGGHEQFF. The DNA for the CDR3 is TGCGCCAGCAGCCAAGTTCTAGCGGGGGGACATGAGCAGTTCTTC.

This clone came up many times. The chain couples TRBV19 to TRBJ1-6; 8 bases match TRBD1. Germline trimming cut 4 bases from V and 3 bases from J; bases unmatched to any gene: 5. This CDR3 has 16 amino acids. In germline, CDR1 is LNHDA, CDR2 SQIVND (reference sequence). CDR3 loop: CASSTTTGDYNSPLHF. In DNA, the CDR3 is TGTGCCAGTAGTACCACGACAGGGGACTATAATTCACCCCTCCACTTT.

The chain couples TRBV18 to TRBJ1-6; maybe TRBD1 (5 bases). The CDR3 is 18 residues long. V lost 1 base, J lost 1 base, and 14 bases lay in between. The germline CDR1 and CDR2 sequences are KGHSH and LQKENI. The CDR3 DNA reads TGTGCCAGCTCACCACAGGGACCCTTGGAGTCCTATAATTCACCCCTCCACTTT. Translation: CASSPQGPLESYNSPLHF.

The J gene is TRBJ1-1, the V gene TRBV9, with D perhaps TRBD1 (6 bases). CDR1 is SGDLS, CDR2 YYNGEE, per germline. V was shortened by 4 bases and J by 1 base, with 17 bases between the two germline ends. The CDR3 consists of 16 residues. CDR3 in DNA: TGTGCCAGCAGCCCATCCCGAGGGGGACGGAACACTGAAGCTTTCTTT. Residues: CASSPSRGGRNTEAFF.

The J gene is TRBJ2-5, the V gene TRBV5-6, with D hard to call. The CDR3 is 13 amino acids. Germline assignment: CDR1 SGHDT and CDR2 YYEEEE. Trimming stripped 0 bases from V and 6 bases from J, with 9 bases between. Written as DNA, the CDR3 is TGTGCCAGCAGCTTGGAGGCCACACAGACCCAGTACTTC. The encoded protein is CASSLEATQTQYF.

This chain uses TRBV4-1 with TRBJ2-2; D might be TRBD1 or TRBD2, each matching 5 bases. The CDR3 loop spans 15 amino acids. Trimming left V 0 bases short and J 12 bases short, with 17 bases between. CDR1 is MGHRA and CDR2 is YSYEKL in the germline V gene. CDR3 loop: CASSQEIFFRGQLFF. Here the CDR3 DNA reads TGCGCCAGCAGCCAAGAAATTTTCTTTCGGGGACAGCTGTTTTTT.

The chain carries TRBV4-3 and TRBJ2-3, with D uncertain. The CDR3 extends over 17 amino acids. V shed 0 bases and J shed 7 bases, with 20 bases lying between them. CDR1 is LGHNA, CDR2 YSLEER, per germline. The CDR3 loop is CASSQEWEVGLPHTQYF. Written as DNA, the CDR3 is TGCGCCAGCAGCCAAGAATGGGAAGTAGGCCTCCCGCATACGCAGTATTTT.

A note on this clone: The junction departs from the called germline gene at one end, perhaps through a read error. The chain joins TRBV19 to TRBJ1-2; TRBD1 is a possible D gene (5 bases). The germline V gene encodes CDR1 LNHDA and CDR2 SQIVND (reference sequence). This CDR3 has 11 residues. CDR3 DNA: TGTGCCAGTAGTGCTGGGACGGCGGCTGCCTTC. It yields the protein CASSAGTAAAF.

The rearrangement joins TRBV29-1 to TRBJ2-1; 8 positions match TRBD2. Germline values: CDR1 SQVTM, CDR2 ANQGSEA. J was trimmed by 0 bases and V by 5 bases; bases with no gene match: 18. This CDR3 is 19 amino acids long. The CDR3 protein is CSVLQGVDSGGSSYNEQFF. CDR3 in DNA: TGCAGCGTTCTCCAAGGGGTGGACAGCGGGGGTAGCTCCTACAATGAGCAGTTCTTC.

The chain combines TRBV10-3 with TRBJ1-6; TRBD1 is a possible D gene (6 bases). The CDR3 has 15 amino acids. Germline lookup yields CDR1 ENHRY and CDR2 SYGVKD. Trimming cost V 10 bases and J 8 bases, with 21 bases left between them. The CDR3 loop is CATQGGGSIDSPLHF. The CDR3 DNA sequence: TGTGCCACCCAAGGGGGAGGGTCTATCGATTCACCCCTCCACTTT.

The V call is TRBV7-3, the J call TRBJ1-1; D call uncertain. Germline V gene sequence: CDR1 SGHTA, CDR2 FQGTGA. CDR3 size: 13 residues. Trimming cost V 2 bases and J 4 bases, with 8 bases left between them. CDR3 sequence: CASSLLLGTEAFF. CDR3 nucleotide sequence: TGTGCCAGCAGCTTACTCTTGGGCACTGAAGCTTTCTTT.